This T cell receptor beta chain comes out of a study of T cells in Graves' hyperthyroidism and ophthalmopathy. CDR1 SQVTM and CDR2 ANQGSEA come from the germline V gene. The germline V and J ends were trimmed by 6 bases and 1 base, with 18 bases remaining between them. The CDR3 has 15 amino acids. Regarding the study as a whole: Blood also carried most thyroid clonotypes expanded above 0.001.

Remarks on this clonotype: Its cognate antigen is unknown.

The CDR3 regions of TCR beta were amplified from RNA transcripts. HTBI primers drove first-round RT-PCR of the TCR CDR3. TCRdb called the multiplex PCR reads again in MiXCR, with one record for every CDR3 protein. The table shows over 350,000 distinct CDR3 sequences, with about 14% occurring only once. The TCR comes from a man aged 50-59 years with Graves' ophthalmopathy. The sequenced material came from blood. The J gene is TRBJ1-2, the V gene TRBV29-1; D may be TRBD1 (5 bases). CDR3 residues: CSVEHRTRSNYGYTF. The CDR3, as DNA: TGCAGCGTCGAACACAGGACCCGGAGTAACTATGGCTACACCTTC.